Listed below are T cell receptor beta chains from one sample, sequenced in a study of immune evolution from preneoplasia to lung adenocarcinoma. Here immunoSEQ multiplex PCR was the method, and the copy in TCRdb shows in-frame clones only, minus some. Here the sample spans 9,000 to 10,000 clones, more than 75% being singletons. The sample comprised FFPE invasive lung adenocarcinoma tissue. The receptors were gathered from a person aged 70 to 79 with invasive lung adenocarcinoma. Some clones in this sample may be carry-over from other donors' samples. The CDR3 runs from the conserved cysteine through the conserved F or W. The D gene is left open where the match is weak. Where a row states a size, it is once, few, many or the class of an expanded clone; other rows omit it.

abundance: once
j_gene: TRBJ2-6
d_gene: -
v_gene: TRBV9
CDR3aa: CASSPGAPSGANVLTF
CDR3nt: TGTGCCAGCAGCCCCGGGGCTCCTTCTGGGGCCAACGTCCTGACTTTC

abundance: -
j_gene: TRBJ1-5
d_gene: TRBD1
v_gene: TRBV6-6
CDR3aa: CASSRDREINQPQHF
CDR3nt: TGTGCCAGCAGCCGGGACAGGGAGATCAATCAGCCCCAGCATTTT

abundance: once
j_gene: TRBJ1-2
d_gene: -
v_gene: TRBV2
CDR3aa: CASSEATSTRDGYTF
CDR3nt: TGTGCCAGCAGTGAAGCTACCAGCACAAGAGATGGCTACACCTTC

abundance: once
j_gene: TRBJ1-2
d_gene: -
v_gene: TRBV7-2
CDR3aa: CASSFAGTVDGYTF
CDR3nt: TGTGCCAGCAGCTTCGCCGGGACGGTTGATGGCTACACCTTC

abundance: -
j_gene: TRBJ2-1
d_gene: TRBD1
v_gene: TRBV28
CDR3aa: CASSHRDSYNEQFF
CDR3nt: TGTGCCAGCAGCCATCGGGACAGCTACAATGAGCAGTTCTTC

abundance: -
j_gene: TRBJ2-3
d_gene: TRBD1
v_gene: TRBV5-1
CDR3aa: CASSIFTGGENADTQYF
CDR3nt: TGCGCCAGCAGCATCTTTACAGGGGGCGAGAATGCAGATACGCAGTATTTT

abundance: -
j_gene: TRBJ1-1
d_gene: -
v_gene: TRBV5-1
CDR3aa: CASSLETGSGNTEAFF
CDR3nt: TGCGCCAGCAGCTTGGAAACAGGGTCTGGGAACACTGAAGCTTTCTTT

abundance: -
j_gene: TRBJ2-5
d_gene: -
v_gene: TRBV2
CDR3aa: CASRGAARETQYF
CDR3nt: TGTGCCAGCAGGGGGGCCGCGCGGGAGACCCAGTACTTC

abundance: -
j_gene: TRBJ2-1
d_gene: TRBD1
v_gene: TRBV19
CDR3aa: CASQFRQGRSNEQFF
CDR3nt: TGTGCCAGTCAGTTTCGACAGGGGAGAAGCAATGAGCAGTTCTTC

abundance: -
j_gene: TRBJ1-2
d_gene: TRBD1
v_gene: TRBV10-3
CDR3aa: CAISEGDRTYGYTF
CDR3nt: TGTGCCATCAGTGAGGGGGACAGGACCTATGGCTACACCTTC

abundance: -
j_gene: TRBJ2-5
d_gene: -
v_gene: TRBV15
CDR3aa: CATSRDSRETQYF
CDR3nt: TGTGCCACCAGCAGAGATTCTAGGGAGACCCAGTACTTC

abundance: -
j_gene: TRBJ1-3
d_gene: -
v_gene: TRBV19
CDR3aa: CASSLLGTSGNTIYF
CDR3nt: TGTGCCAGTAGTCTCCTCGGGACATCTGGAAACACCATATATTTT

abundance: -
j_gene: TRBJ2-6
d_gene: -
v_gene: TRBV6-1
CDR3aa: CASSELLSGANVLTF
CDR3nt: TGTGCCAGCAGTGAACTCCTATCTGGGGCCAACGTCCTGACTTTC

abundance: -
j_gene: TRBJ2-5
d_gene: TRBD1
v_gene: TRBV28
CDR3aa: CASKTGNQETQYF
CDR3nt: TGTGCCAGCAAGACAGGGAACCAAGAGACCCAGTACTTC

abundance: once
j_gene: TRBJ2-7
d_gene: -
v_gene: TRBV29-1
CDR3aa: CSLRTASYEQYF
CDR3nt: TGCAGCCTTAGGACGGCTTCCTACGAGCAGTACTTC

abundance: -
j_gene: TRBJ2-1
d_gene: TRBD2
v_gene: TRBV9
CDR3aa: CASSVSQREDNEQFF
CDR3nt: TGTGCCAGCAGCGTCTCCCAGCGGGAGGACAATGAGCAGTTCTTC

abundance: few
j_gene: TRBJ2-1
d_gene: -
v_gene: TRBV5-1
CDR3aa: CASSPDFNVGYNEQFF
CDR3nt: TGCGCCAGCAGCCCGGACTTTAACGTAGGGTACAATGAGCAGTTCTTC

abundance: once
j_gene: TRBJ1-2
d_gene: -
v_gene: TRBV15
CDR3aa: CATSRETGYGYTF
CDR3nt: TGTGCCACCAGCAGAGAGACAGGCTATGGCTACACCTTC

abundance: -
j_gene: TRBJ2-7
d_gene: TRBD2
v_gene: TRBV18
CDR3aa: CASSFGTTQEQYF
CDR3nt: TGTGCCAGCTCCTTTGGGACTACGCAAGAGCAGTACTTC

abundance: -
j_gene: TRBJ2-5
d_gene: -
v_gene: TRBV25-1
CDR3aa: CASSEQSETQYF
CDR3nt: TGTGCCAGCAGTGAACAGAGTGAGACCCAGTACTTC

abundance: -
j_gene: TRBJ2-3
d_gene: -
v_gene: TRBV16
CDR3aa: CASSQSRKNTDTQYF
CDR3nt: TGTGCCAGCAGCCAATCCCGGAAAAACACAGATACGCAGTATTTT

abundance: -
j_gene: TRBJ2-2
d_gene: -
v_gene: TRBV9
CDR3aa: CASSVAPRLANTGELFF
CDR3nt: TGTGCCAGCAGCGTAGCCCCAAGACTAGCGAACACCGGGGAGCTGTTTTTT